This T cell receptor beta chain was recovered during a study of T cells of healthy individuals. This clonotype was counted between two and nine times. V lost 6 bases, J lost 3 bases, and 9 bases lay in between. The CDR3 has 14 amino acids. MiXCR, applied by TCRdb to the 5' RACE reads, yields one record per CDR3 protein. The data hold some 100,000 distinct CDR3 sequences, with 17% observed a single time. This chain connects TRBV12-3 or TRBV12-4 to TRBJ2-6; D may be TRBD1 or TRBD2 (5 bases each). The receptor was isolated from a human donor in good health. The CDR3 nucleotides read TGTGCCAGCAGGCGAGGGGTTGGGGCCAACGTCCTGACTTTC. It yields the protein CASRRGVGANVLTF.